This TCR beta chain originates from a study of blood T cell repertoires in COVID-19. With V trimmed by 6 bases and J by 9 bases, 14 bases remained unmatched. CDR3 length: 15 amino acids. CDR1 and CDR2 from the germline V gene are DFQATT and SNEGSKA (reference sequence). Repertoires were generated with immunoSEQ multiplex PCR, while TCRdb's copy carries only in-frame clones and drops some. The data show under 350,000 clones, with about 89% seen just once and around 4.4% held by the top ten. The receptor was derived from a man aged 40-49 years with acute or convalescent COVID-19. Sequencing input: peripheral blood. The chain joins TRBV20-1 to TRBJ1-6, with 7 bases that match TRBD1. CDR3 in DNA: TGCAGTGCAAGTGGGACAGCCGGTGTTGGTTCACCCCTCCACTTT. Amino acids: CSASGTAGVGSPLHF.